This T cell receptor beta chain was profiled in a study of T cells in Graves' hyperthyroidism and ophthalmopathy. Overall study findings and caveats: The model foresaw ophthalmopathy a median approximately 6.1 months prior to onset.

Amplification yielded TCR beta CDR3 regions, with RNA transcripts as the source. Researchers ran a first-round RT-PCR on the TCR CDR3 using the HTBI primer set. MiXCR, applied by TCRdb to the multiplex PCR reads, yields one record per CDR3 protein. The sample holds about 720,000 distinct CDR3 sequences, 18% seen once. V shed 7 bases and J 6 bases; nucleotides not matched to a gene: 7. The CDR3 is 13 residues long. Diagnoses used clinical symptoms, serum thyroxine and TRAb, thyroid ultrasound and orbital computed tomography. PBMCs came from 10 ml fresh peripheral blood. This clonotype was seen at least ten times. Its antigen is not identified.

The rearrangement uses TRBV12-3 or TRBV12-4 and TRBJ2-3; 7 bases agree with TRBD1. The origin of this receptor is a woman aged 45 to 65 with Graves' hyperthyroidism that later progressed to Graves' ophthalmopathy. Specimen: blood. The DNA of the CDR3 is TGTGCCAGCATGACAGGGTGGTCGGATACGCAGTATTTT. This translates into CASMTGWSDTQYF.